This T cell receptor beta chain was identified during a study of blood T cell repertoires in COVID-19. Study-level information: Material from acute and convalescent COVID-19 was sourced from the United States, Italy and Spain.

Source study methods: Nucleated cell counts were estimated from reference gene primer amplification. Sequenced by immunoSEQ multiplex PCR; TCRdb stores in-frame clones only, minus some. V and J calls plus clone size are reproduced from that table; the DNA served to infer D and trimming. The sample yields about 21,000 clones, about 83% seen once. The TCR originated in a human donor in a cohort sampled during active COVID-19. Sequencing used peripheral blood.

Here the CDR3 DNA reads TGTGCCAGCAGCCGACAGCGGGATAGCGGGGAGCTGTTTTTT. Protein sequence: CASSRQRDSGELFF. The chain carries TRBV3-1 (or the pseudogene TRBV3-2) and TRBJ2-2; 7 bases fit TRBD2. The CDR3 runs to 14 residues. From germline, CDR1 is LGHDT and CDR2 YNNKEL (reference sequence). Trimming cost V 4 bases and J 7 bases; bases outside gene matches: 6.